Sequencing of this T cell receptor (beta chain) was carried out in a study of PD-1 blockade in classical Hodgkin lymphoma. This clone occurred once. CDR1 is SEHNR and CDR2 is FQNEAQ in the germline V gene (reference sequence). Deletions cut 0 bases from V and 4 bases from J, with 1 base between. This CDR3 comprises 12 residues. Time point of the sample: newly diagnosed, previously untreated cHL patient sample. Here immunoSEQ multiplex PCR was the method, and the copy in TCRdb shows in-frame clones only, minus some. The table records roughly 32,000 clones, roughly 92% of them present only once. This receptor was obtained from a human donor with classical Hodgkin lymphoma. Source material: peripheral blood mononuclear cells (PBMCs). The chain links TRBV7-9 to TRBJ1-3; D unclear. CDR3 amino acids: CASSLAGNTIYF. CDR3 sequence (DNA): TGTGCCAGCAGCTTAGCAGGAAACACCATATATTTT.